Presented here are 10 T cell receptor beta chains from one specimen sequenced in a study of T cells after yellow fever vaccination. Using its own MiXCR run on the 5' RACE reads, TCRdb lists one record per CDR3 protein. The data contain 150,000 to 200,000 distinct CDR3 sequences, 5.5% to 8% of them singletons. The sample in question was CD4+ T cells sorted from PBMCs, obtained on the day of the first yellow fever vaccination. Receptors were obtained from a man aged 18 to 30 who received the YFV17D yellow fever vaccine.

Concerning this clonotype itself: The junction does not match germline at one end; this may be a read error. V usage is TRBV6-5 and J usage is TRBJ2-3; 9 positions match TRBD2. CDR1 is MNHEY and CDR2 is SVGAGI in the germline V gene. There are 16 residues in the CDR3. The CDR3 is CDSSYSQRGGTDTQYF. In DNA, the CDR3 is TGTGACAGCAGTTACTCACAGCGGGGGGGCACAGATACGCAGTATTTT.

Remarks on this clonotype: Just one base apart from a much larger clone, this may be a read error. This rearrangement joins TRBV6-5 to TRBJ2-3; TRBD2 matches 8 bases. The junction had 9 bases not matched to a gene; V was cut back by 0 bases and J by 10 bases. Germline lookup yields CDR1 MNHEY and CDR2 SVGAGI. The CDR3 covers 15 residues. CDR3 amino acids: CASSYSISGGDPQYF. The CDR3, as DNA: TGTGCCAGCAGTTACTCGATCAGCGGGGGTGATCCGCAGTATTTT.

This clonotype has at least ten counts. The chain is built from TRBV10-3 and TRBJ2-5; D unclear. The CDR3 covers 14 residues. Germline CDR1 reads ENHRY; CDR2 reads SYGVKD. The germline V and J ends were trimmed by 2 bases and 1 base, with 8 bases remaining between them. The CDR3 here is CAISEARAQETQYF. CDR3 coding DNA: TGTGCCATCAGTGAGGCCCGGGCCCAAGAGACCCAGTACTTC.

This clonotype was found a few times. The genes are TRBV6-1 and TRBJ2-2; D perhaps matches TRBD1 (6 bases). Germline CDR1 reads MNHNS; CDR2 reads SASEGT. V dropped 7 bases and J dropped 1 base, with 10 bases sitting between them. CDR3 size: 14 residues. The CDR3 is CASTTGWNTGELFF. Here the CDR3 DNA reads TGTGCCAGCACGACAGGATGGAACACCGGGGAGCTGTTTTTT.

This clonotype was observed many times. The CDR3 nucleotides read TGTGCCAGCAGCTACCGGGGCCTGGCAGATACGCAGTATTTT. Translated, it gives CASSYRGLADTQYF. This chain links TRBV7-9 with TRBJ2-3; possibly TRBD1 or TRBD2 for D (5 bases each). CDR1 and CDR2 from the germline V gene are SEHNR and FQNEAQ (reference sequence). The CDR3 totals 14 residues. The V end lost 4 bases, the J end lost 4 bases, and 12 bases lay between the germline ends.

There are a few counts of this clonotype. V is TRBV5-1 and J is TRBJ2-3, with D unresolved. With 0 bases removed from V and 2 bases from J, the gap between germline ends came to 4 bases. The CDR3 covers 13 residues. The germline gives CDR1 SGHRS, CDR2 YFSETQ. In DNA, the CDR3 is TGCGCCAGCAGCTTGGGTATCACAGATACGCAGTATTTT. Translating gives CASSLGITDTQYF.

V gene TRBV9 combines with J gene TRBJ1-5, with a possible D match to TRBD1 (5 bases). Germline CDR1 is SGDLS and CDR2 is YYNGEE. The V end lost 2 bases, the J end lost 7 bases, and 16 bases lay between the germline ends. The CDR3 loop spans 15 amino acids. The CDR3 here is CASSVEGYSGQPQHF. CDR3 bases: TGTGCCAGCAGCGTGGAGGGGTATTCGGGACAGCCCCAGCATTTT.

This clonotype has a count of ten or more. This chain connects TRBV5-1 to TRBJ2-3; 8 bases are shared with TRBD1. CDR1 and CDR2 from the germline V gene are SGHRS and YFSETQ. This CDR3 contains 16 residues. The ends lost 4 bases at V and 3 bases at J; junction bases unmatched: 10. Written as DNA, the CDR3 is TGCGCCAGCAGCCCCCAGGGGGCAGGGACGACAGATACGCAGTATTTT. As protein: CASSPQGAGTTDTQYF.

This clonotype was found a few times. The chain recombines TRBV29-1 with TRBJ2-2; D unclear. Trimming took off 4 bases at V and 1 base at J, with 7 bases between the two ends. This CDR3 has 13 residues. In germline, CDR1 is SQVTM, CDR2 ANQGSEA. CDR3 sequence: CSVVARNTGELFF. The CDR3 region has the DNA TGCAGCGTTGTTGCCAGGAACACCGGGGAGCTGTTTTTT.

This rearrangement joins TRBV4-1 to TRBJ2-3, with D possibly matching TRBD1 (6 bases). With 0 bases removed from V and 0 bases from J, the gap between germline ends came to 10 bases. The CDR3 has 16 amino acids. The germline V gene encodes CDR1 MGHRA and CDR2 YSYEKL. The CDR3 loop is CASSQDRQASTDTQYF. CDR3 sequence (DNA): TGCGCCAGCAGCCAAGACCGACAGGCAAGCACAGATACGCAGTATTTT.